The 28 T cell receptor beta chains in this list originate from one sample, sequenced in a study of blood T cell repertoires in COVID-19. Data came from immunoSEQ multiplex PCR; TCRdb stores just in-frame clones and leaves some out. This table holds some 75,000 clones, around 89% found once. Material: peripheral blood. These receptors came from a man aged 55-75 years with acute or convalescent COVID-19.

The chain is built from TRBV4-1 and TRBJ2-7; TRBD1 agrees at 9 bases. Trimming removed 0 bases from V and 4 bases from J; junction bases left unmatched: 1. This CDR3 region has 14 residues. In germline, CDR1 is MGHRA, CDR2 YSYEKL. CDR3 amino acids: CASSQDDRGYEQYF. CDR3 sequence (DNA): TGCGCCAGCAGCCAAGACGACAGGGGGTACGAGCAGTACTTC.

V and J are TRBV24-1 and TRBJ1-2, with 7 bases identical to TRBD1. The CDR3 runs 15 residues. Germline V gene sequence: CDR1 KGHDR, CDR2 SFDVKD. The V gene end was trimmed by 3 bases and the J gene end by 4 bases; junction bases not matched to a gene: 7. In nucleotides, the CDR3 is TGTGCCACCAGTGATCCGGGACAGAGTTTCTATGGCTACACCTTC. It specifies CATSDPGQSFYGYTF.

CDR3 protein: CASSLFLEQDTQYF. The CDR3 nucleotides read TGCGCCAGCAGCTTGTTTCTAGAGCAAGATACGCAGTATTTT. The J gene is TRBJ2-3, the V gene TRBV5-1; D not resolved. V lost 1 base, J lost 5 bases, and 11 bases lay in between. Germline CDR1 and CDR2: SGHRS and YFSETQ. The length of the CDR3 is 14 residues.

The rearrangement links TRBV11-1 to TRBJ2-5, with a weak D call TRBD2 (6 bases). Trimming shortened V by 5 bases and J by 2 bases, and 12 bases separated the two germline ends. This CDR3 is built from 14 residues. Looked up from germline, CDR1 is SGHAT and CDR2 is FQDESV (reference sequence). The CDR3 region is CASSPSGGQETQYF. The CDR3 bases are TGTGCCAGCAGCCCCTCTGGGGGGCAAGAGACCCAGTACTTC. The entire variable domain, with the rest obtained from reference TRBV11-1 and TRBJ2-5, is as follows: EAEVAQSPRYKITEKSQAVAFWCDPISGHATLYWYRQILGQGPELLVQFQDESVVDDSQLPKDRFSAERLKGVDSTLKIQPAELGDSAMYLCASSPSGGQETQYFGPGTRLLVL.

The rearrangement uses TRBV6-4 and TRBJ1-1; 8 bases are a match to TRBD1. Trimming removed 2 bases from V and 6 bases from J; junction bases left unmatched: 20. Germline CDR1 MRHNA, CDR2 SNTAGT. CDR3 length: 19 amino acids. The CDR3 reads CASSDPSYLSGQGRSEAFF. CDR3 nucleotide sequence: TGTGCCAGCAGTGACCCATCATACTTAAGCGGACAGGGTAGGTCTGAAGCTTTCTTT.

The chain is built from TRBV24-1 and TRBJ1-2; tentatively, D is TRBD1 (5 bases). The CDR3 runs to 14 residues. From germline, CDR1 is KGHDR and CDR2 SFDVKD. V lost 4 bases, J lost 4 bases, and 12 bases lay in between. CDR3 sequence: CATSDHGTPYGYTF. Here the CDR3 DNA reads TGTGCCACCAGTGACCACGGGACTCCCTATGGCTACACCTTC.

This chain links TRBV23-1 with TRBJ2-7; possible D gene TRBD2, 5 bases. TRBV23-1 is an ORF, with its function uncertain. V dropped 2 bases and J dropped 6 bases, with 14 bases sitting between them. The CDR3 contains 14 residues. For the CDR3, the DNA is TGCGCCAGCAGTCAACCCCCCTTAGAGGGCGAGCAGTACTTC. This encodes CASSQPPLEGEQYF.

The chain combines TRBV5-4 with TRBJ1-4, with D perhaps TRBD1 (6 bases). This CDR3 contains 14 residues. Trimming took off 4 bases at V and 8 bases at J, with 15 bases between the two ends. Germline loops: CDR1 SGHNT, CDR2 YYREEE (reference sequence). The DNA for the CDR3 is TGTGCCAGCAGCGAACAGGGTGAAAAGGAAAAACTGTTTTTT. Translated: CASSEQGEKEKLFF.

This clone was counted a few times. CDR3: CASSFRGPNSPLHF. The CDR3 nucleotides are TGTGCCAGCAGCTTCAGGGGACCTAATTCACCCCTCCACTTT. The genes are TRBV5-4 and TRBJ1-6; D is possibly TRBD1 (6 bases). Between the trimmed V and J ends, which lost 2 bases and 6 bases, there was a span of 9 bases. CDR3 size: 14 residues. Germline CDR1 SGHNT, CDR2 YYREEE (reference sequence). Variable domain in full (rest from reference TRBV5-4 and TRBJ1-6): ETGVTQSPTHLIKTRGQQVTLRCSSQSGHNTVSWYQQALGQGPQFIFQYYREEENGRGNFPPRFSGLQFPNYSSELNVNALELDDSALYLCASSFRGPNSPLHFGNGTRLTVT.

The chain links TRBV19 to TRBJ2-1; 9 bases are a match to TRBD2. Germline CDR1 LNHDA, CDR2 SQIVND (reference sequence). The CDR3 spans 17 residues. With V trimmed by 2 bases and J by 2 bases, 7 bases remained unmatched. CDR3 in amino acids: CASSILTSGQPYNEQFF. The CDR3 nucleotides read TGTGCCAGTAGTATATTGACTAGCGGACAACCCTACAATGAGCAGTTCTTC.

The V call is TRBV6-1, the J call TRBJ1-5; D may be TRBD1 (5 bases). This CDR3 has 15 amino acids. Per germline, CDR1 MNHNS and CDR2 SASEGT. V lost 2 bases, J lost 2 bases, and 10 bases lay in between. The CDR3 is CASSEQGNGNQPQHF. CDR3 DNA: TGTGCCAGCAGTGAACAGGGTAATGGCAATCAGCCCCAGCATTTT.

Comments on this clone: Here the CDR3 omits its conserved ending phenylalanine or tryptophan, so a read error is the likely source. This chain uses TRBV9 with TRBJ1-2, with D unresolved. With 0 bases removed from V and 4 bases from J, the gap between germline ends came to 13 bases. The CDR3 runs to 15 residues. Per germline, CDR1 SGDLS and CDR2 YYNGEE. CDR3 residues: CASSVDPGTVYGYTS. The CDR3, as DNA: TGTGCCAGCAGCGTAGATCCGGGAACTGTCTATGGCTACACCTCC.

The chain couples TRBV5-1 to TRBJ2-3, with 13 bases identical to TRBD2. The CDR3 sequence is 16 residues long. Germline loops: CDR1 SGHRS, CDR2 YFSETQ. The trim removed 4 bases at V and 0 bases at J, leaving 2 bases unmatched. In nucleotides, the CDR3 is TGCGCCAGCAGCCGGACTAGCGGGAGCAGCACAGATACGCAGTATTTT. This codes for CASSRTSGSSTDTQYF.

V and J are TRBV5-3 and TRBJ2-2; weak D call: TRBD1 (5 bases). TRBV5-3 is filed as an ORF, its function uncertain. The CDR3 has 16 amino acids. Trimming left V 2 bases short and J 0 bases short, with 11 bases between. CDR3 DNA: TGTGCCAGAAGCTTAAAGACAGCTTCGAACACCGGGGAGCTGTTTTTT. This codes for CARSLKTASNTGELFF.

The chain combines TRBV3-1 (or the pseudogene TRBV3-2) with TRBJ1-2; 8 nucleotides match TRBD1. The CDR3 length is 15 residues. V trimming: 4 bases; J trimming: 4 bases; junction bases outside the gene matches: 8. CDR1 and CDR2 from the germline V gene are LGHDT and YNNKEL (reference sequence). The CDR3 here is CASSRTGGTGYGYTF. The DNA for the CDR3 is TGTGCCAGCAGCCGAACAGGGGGGACGGGCTATGGCTACACCTTC.

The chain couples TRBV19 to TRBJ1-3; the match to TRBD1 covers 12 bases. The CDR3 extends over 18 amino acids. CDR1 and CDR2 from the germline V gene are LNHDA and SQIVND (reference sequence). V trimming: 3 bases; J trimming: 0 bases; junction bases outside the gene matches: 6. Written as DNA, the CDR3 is TGTGCCAGTAGTATTCGGGACAGGGGGCCCAGCTCTGGAAACACCATATATTTT. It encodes CASSIRDRGPSSGNTIYF. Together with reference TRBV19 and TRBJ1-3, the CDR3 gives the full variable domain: DGGITQSPKYLFRKEGQNVTLSCEQNLNHDAMYWYRQDPGQGLRLIYYSQIVNDFQKGDIAEGYSVSREKKESFPLTVTSAQKNPTAFYLCASSIRDRGPSSGNTIYFGEGSWLTVV.

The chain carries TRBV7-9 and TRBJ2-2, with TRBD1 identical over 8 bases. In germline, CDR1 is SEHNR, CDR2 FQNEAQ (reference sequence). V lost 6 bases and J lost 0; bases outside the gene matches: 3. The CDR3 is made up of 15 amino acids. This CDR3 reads CASRLQGANTGELFF. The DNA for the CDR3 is TGTGCCAGCAGATTACAGGGGGCGAACACCGGGGAGCTGTTTTTT.

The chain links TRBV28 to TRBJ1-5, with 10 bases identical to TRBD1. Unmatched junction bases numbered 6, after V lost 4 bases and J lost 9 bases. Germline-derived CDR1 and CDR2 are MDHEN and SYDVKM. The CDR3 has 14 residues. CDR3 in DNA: TGTGCCAGCAGTTCCGGGACAGGGGAAGGGCCCCAGCATTTT. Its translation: CASSSGTGEGPQHF.

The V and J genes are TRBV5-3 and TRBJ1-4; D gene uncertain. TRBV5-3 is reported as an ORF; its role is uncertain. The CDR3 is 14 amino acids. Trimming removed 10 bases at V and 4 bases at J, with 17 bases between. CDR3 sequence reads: CARPRRWCNEKLFF. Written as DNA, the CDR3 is TGTGCCCGGCCTCGGAGGTGGTGTAATGAAAAACTGTTTTTT.

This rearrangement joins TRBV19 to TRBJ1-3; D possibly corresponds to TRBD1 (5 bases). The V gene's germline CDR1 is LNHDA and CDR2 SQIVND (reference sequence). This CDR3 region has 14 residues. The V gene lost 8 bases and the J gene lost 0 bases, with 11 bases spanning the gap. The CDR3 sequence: CASCGTHSGNTIYF. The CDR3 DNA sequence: TGTGCCAGTTGTGGGACTCACTCTGGAAACACCATATATTTT.

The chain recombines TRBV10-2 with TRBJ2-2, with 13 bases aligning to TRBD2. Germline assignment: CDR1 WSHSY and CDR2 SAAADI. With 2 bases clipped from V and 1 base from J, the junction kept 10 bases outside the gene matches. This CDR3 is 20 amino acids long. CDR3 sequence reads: CASSEKGLAGWVGNTGELFF. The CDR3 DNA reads TGCGCCAGCAGTGAGAAGGGACTAGCGGGATGGGTAGGGAACACCGGGGAGCTGTTTTTT.

CDR3 in amino acids: CSVGYPGGHGYTF. DNA for the CDR3: TGCAGCGTTGGGTATCCAGGGGGGCATGGCTACACCTTC. This chain connects TRBV29-1 to TRBJ1-2; TRBD1 aligns across 7 bases. The CDR3 spans 13 residues. CDR1 and CDR2 (germline): SQVTM, ANQGSEA. J gave up 6 bases and V 4 bases, and 8 bases lay outside the gene matches. The entire variable domain, with the rest obtained from reference TRBV29-1 and TRBJ1-2, is as follows: SAVISQKPSRDICQRGTSLTIQCQVDSQVTMMFWYRQQPGQSLTLIATANQGSEATYESGFVIDKFPISRPNLTFSTLTVSNMSPEDSSIYLCSVGYPGGHGYTFGSGTRLTVV.

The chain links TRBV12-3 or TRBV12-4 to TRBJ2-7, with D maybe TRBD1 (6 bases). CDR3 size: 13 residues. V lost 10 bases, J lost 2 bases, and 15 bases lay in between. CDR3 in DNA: TGTGCCATCACAAGGGACATCCCCTACGAGCAGTACTTC. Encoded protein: CAITRDIPYEQYF.

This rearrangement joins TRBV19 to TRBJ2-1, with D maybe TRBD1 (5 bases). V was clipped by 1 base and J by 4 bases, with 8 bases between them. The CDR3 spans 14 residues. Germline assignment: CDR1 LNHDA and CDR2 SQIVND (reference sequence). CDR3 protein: CASSIGQLYNEQFF. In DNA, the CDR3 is TGTGCCAGTAGTATAGGACAGTTGTACAATGAGCAGTTCTTC.

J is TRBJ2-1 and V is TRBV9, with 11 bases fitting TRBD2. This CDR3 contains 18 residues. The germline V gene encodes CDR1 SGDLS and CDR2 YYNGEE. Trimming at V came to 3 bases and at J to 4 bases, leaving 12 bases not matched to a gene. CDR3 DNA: TGTGCCAGCAGCGCAGGACTAGCGGGCCCTCAACTTTACAATGAGCAGTTCTTC. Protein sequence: CASSAGLAGPQLYNEQFF.

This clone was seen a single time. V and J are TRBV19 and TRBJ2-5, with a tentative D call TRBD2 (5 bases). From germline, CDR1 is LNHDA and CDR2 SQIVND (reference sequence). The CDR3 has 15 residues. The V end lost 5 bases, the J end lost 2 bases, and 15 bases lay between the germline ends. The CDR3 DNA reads TGTGCCAGTAGTTCCCGTGGTAGCGCACAAGAGACCCAGTACTTC. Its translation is CASSSRGSAQETQYF.

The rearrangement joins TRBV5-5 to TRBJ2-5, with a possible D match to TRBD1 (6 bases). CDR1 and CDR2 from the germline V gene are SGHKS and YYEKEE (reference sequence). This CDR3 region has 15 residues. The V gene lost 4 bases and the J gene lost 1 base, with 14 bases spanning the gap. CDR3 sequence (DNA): TGTGCCAGCAGCCAGAACACAGGGACCCAAGAGACCCAGTACTTC. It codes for CASSQNTGTQETQYF. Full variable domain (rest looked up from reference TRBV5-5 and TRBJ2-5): DAGVTQSPTHLIKTRGQQVTLRCSPISGHKSVSWYQQVLGQGPQFIFQYYEKEERGRGNFPDRFSARQFPNYSSELNVNALLLGDSALYLCASSQNTGTQETQYFGPGTRLLVL.

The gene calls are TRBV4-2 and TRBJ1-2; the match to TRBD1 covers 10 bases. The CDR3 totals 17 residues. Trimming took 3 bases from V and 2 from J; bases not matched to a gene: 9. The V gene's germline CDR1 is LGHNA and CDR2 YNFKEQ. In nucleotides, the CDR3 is TGTGCCAGCAGCCAGGTAATTCGGGACAGGGGAAACTATGGCTACACCTTC. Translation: CASSQVIRDRGNYGYTF.